The 18 T cell receptor beta chains below all came from one sample that was sequenced in a study of cytotoxic CD8 clonotypes in ibrutinib-treated CLL. Some clones are missing from TCRdb's copy, which holds only in-frame ones; the method was immunoSEQ multiplex PCR. The table records 35,000 to 45,000 clones, 60% to 80% of them present only once. Sample: PBMCs, taken at disease progression, from a patient treated with ibrutinib. The receptors stem from a human donor with chronic lymphocytic leukemia.

A single count supports this clone. The V gene is TRBV7-9, the J gene TRBJ2-1; D gene unclear. The V end lost 0 bases, the J end lost 4 bases, and 10 bases lay between the germline ends. Germline V gives CDR1 SEHNR, CDR2 FQNEAQ (reference sequence). CDR3 length equals 15 residues. Here the CDR3 reads CASSLARALYNEQFF. The CDR3 region has the DNA TGTGCCAGCAGCTTAGCTAGGGCGCTATACAATGAGCAGTTCTTC.

CDR3 in DNA: TGTGCCAGCAGCAACCAAAACGGAACCCCCAGAGGCCCCTACGAGCAGTACTTC. This codes for CASSNQNGTPRGPYEQYF. V usage is TRBV21-1 and J usage is TRBJ2-7; TRBD2 is the table's D call and was not checked against the DNA. TRBV21-1 is a pseudogene. This CDR3 has 18 amino acids.

This rearrangement joins TRBV4-1 to TRBJ1-1, with D perhaps TRBD1 (5 bases). V shed 4 bases and J shed 1 base, with 10 bases lying between them. Germline V lookup: CDR1 MGHRA, CDR2 YSYEKL. The CDR3 totals 14 residues. The CDR3 spells CASSLGTRNTEAFF. CDR3 sequence (DNA): TGCGCCAGCAGCCTGGGGACGAGGAACACTGAAGCTTTCTTT.

The chain uses TRBV15 and TRBJ2-5, with 7 bases matching TRBD1. The V gene's germline CDR1 is LNHNV and CDR2 YYDKDF (reference sequence). CDR3 length: 13 amino acids. Trimming cost V 5 bases and J 2 bases; bases outside gene matches: 2. This chain's CDR3 is CATSGQAQETQYF. The CDR3 DNA sequence: TGTGCCACCAGCGGACAGGCTCAAGAGACCCAGTACTTC. The full variable domain, in which reference TRBV15 and TRBJ2-5 provide the parts outside the CDR3, is DAMVIQNPRYQVTQFGKPVTLSCSQTLNHNVMYWYQQKSSQAPKLLFHYYDKDFNNEADTPDNFQSRRPNTSFCFLDIRSPGLGDTAMYLCATSGQAQETQYFGPGTRLLVL.

CDR3 DNA sequence: TGTGCCAGCAGCTTAGGGTCGGGACTAGCCTACAATGAGCAGTTCTTC. This encodes CASSLGSGLAYNEQFF. The V gene is TRBV11-2, the J gene TRBJ2-1; 8 nucleotides agree with TRBD2. The length of the CDR3 is 16 residues. V shed 1 base and J 2 bases; nucleotides not matched to a gene: 4. CDR1 and CDR2 from the germline V gene are SGHAT and FQNNGV.

The chain couples TRBV5-4 to TRBJ1-2; 8 bases are a match to TRBD1. The trim removed 4 bases at V and 0 bases at J, leaving 8 bases unmatched. Germline V gene lookup returns CDR1 SGHNT and CDR2 YYREEE (reference sequence). The CDR3 is 16 residues long. This CDR3 is CASSPRTGSPNYGYTF. In nucleotides, the CDR3 is TGTGCCAGCAGCCCGAGGACAGGGTCCCCTAACTATGGCTACACCTTC. The whole variable domain, filled in from reference TRBV5-4 and TRBJ1-2, reads ETGVTQSPTHLIKTRGQQVTLRCSSQSGHNTVSWYQQALGQGPQFIFQYYREEENGRGNFPPRFSGLQFPNYSSELNVNALELDDSALYLCASSPRTGSPNYGYTFGSGTRLTVV.

V gene TRBV6-4 combines with J gene TRBJ2-3; no reliable D call. Trimming took off 4 bases at V and 2 bases at J, with 13 bases between the two ends. The CDR3 is made up of 15 amino acids. Looked up from germline, CDR1 is MRHNA and CDR2 is SNTAGT. The CDR3 loop reads CASSAVGGTTDTQYF. CDR3 sequence (DNA): TGTGCCAGCAGTGCGGTTGGCGGTACCACAGATACGCAGTATTTT.

This clone was observed a few times. This CDR3 reads CASRTTLDSNQPQHF. The DNA for the CDR3 is TGTGCCAGCAGGACCACGTTAGACAGCAATCAGCCCCAGCATTTT. V gene TRBV6-5 combines with J gene TRBJ1-5; no clear D. Trimming stripped 6 bases from V and 1 base from J, with 13 bases between. The CDR3 has 15 residues. CDR1 and CDR2 (germline): MNHEY, SVGAGI.

This clone was detected once. The chain recombines TRBV7-9 with TRBJ2-2; no definite D call. The length of the CDR3 is 16 residues. V was shortened by 5 bases and J by 2 bases, with 15 bases between the two germline ends. Germline V gives CDR1 SEHNR, CDR2 FQNEAQ (reference sequence). The CDR3 DNA reads as TGTGCCAGCAGCCCGCTTCGAGGAATAAACACCGGGGAGCTGTTTTTT. Translated: CASSPLRGINTGELFF.

This clone is deemed medium-sized. The CDR3 sequence is CASSGQQGVAKNIQYF. For the CDR3, the DNA is TGTGCCAGTAGTGGACAACAGGGGGTAGCCAAAAACATTCAGTACTTC. This rearrangement joins TRBV19 to TRBJ2-4; 8 bases agree with TRBD1. The CDR3 is 16 residues long. Germline V gene lookup returns CDR1 LNHDA and CDR2 SQIVND (reference sequence). V lost 5 bases to trimming and J lost 0 bases; unmatched junction nucleotides: 6. Together with reference TRBV19 and TRBJ2-4, the CDR3 gives the full variable domain: DGGITQSPKYLFRKEGQNVTLSCEQNLNHDAMYWYRQDPGQGLRLIYYSQIVNDFQKGDIAEGYSVSREKKESFPLTVTSAQKNPTAFYLCASSGQQGVAKNIQYFGAGTRLSVL.

The V and J genes are TRBV6-6 and TRBJ2-7; D not certain. The V gene lost 2 bases and the J gene lost 4 bases, with 12 bases spanning the gap. CDR3 length: 14 amino acids. The V gene's germline CDR1 is MNHNY and CDR2 SVGAGI (reference sequence). CDR3 bases: TGTGCCAGCAGTTACACTGGATCACAGTACGAGCAGTACTTC. It yields the protein CASSYTGSQYEQYF.

In DNA, the CDR3 is TGTGCCAGTAGGCCCCTTGGGGTCGTTTATAATTCACCCCTCCACTTT. Amino acid sequence: CASRPLGVVYNSPLHF. The V gene is TRBV19, the J gene TRBJ1-6; D call uncertain. Looked up from germline, CDR1 is LNHDA and CDR2 is SQIVND (reference sequence). This CDR3 has 16 amino acids. The V end lost 6 bases, the J end lost 4 bases, and 16 bases lay between the germline ends.

The V gene is TRBV4-1, the J gene TRBJ1-2; D is ambiguous. V lost 6 bases, J lost 4 bases, and 15 bases lay in between. Germline CDR1 and CDR2: MGHRA and YSYEKL. This CDR3 region has 14 residues. The CDR3 DNA reads as TGCGCCAGCAGACTCCCGGGGAGTAGCTATGGCTACACCTTC. Translation: CASRLPGSSYGYTF.

The V gene is TRBV29-1, the J gene TRBJ2-6; D not resolved. CDR1 and CDR2 from the germline V gene are SQVTM and ANQGSEA. V was clipped by 7 bases and J by 0 bases, with 13 bases between them. CDR3 length equals 15 residues. CDR3 residues: CSAEIGYSGANVLTF. In DNA form, the CDR3 reads TGCAGCGCCGAAATTGGGTACTCTGGGGCCAACGTCCTGACTTTC. Drawing the rest from reference TRBV29-1 and TRBJ2-6, the complete variable domain is SAVISQKPSRDICQRGTSLTIQCQVDSQVTMMFWYRQQPGQSLTLIATANQGSEATYESGFVIDKFPISRPNLTFSTLTVSNMSPEDSSIYLCSAEIGYSGANVLTFGAGSRLTVL.

This chain uses TRBV5-1 with TRBJ2-2, with D tentatively TRBD1 or TRBD2 (5 bases each). Between the trimmed V and J ends, which lost 3 bases and 5 bases, there was a span of 8 bases. The CDR3 is 13 residues long. Germline assignment: CDR1 SGHRS and CDR2 YFSETQ. The CDR3 region is CASSSGRTGELFF. In nucleotides, the CDR3 is TGCGCCAGCAGCTCGGGGCGAACCGGGGAGCTGTTTTTT. The whole variable domain, filled in from reference TRBV5-1 and TRBJ2-2, reads KAGVTQTPRYLIKTRGQQVTLSCSPISGHRSVSWYQQTPGQGLQFLFEYFSETQRNKGNFPGRFSGRQFSNSRSEMNVSTLELGDSALYLCASSSGRTGELFFGEGSRLTVL.

The chain has TRBV2 and TRBJ2-3; D call uncertain. CDR1 SNHLY and CDR2 FYNNEI come from the germline V gene. CDR3 size: 13 residues. Between the trimmed V and J ends, which lost 4 bases and 9 bases, there was a span of 14 bases. The CDR3 spells CASSVNPLVTQYF. CDR3 sequence (DNA): TGTGCCAGCAGTGTCAACCCGTTGGTGACGCAGTATTTT.

V is TRBV7-6 and J is TRBJ2-2; tentatively, D is TRBD1 (5 bases). CDR1 SGHVS and CDR2 FNYEAQ come from the germline V gene. The CDR3 extends over 14 amino acids. Trimming took 5 bases from V and 6 from J, leaving 13 bases between them. The CDR3 is CASSRTQGPGELFF. The CDR3 DNA is TGTGCCAGCAGCCGCACGCAGGGCCCCGGGGAGCTGTTTTTT.

This clone appeared a few times. V gene TRBV5-1 combines with J gene TRBJ2-5; D gene uncertain. Germline V gives CDR1 SGHRS, CDR2 YFSETQ. V was trimmed by 7 bases and J by 0 bases, leaving 4 bases between them. This CDR3 is 11 amino acids long. CDR3 coding DNA: TGCGCCAGCGCGGACCAAGAGACCCAGTACTTC. As protein: CASADQETQYF.